The clone carrying this TCR beta chain was counted a single time. The same CDR3 also results from other DNA sequences found in this sample. CDR1 GTSNPN and CDR2 SVGIG come from the germline V gene (reference sequence). This CDR3 has 12 amino acids. V lost 5 bases and J lost 0, with 7 bases in between. This sample is part of a study of blood T cell repertoires in COVID-19. Study in general: From T cells, B-cell-depleted T cells, or PBMCs came the material, which was cDNA or gDNA.

The table came from immunoSEQ multiplex PCR; TCRdb's copy has only in-frame clones and leaves some out. The sample lists fewer than 150,000 clones; about 80% were seen once. Input material: peripheral blood. The V and J genes are TRBV30 and TRBJ1-1, with D uncertain. The clonotype originates from a man aged 65 to 79 with acute or convalescent COVID-19. CDR3 loop: CAWSRMNTEAFF. For the CDR3, the DNA is TGTGCCTGGTCGAGGATGAACACTGAAGCTTTCTTT.